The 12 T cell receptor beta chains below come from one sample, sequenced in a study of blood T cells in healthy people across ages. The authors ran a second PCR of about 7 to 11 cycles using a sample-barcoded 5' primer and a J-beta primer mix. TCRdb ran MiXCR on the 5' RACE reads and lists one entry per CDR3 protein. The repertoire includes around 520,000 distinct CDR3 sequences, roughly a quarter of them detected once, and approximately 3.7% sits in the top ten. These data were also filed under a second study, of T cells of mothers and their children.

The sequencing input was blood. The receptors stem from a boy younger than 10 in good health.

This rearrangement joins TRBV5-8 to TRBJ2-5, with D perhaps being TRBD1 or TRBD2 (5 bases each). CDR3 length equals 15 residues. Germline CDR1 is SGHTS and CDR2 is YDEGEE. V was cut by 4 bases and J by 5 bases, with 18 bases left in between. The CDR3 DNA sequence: TGTGCCAGCAGCCCCACGGGGCCGGCCGGGGAGACCCAGTACTTC. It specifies CASSPTGPAGETQYF.

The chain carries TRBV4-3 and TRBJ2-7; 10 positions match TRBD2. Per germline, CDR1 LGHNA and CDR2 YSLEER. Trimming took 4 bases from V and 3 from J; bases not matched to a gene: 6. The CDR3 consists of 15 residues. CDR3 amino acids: CASSRGLAAYYEQYF. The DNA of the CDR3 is TGCGCCAGCAGCCGAGGACTAGCGGCTTACTACGAGCAGTACTTC.

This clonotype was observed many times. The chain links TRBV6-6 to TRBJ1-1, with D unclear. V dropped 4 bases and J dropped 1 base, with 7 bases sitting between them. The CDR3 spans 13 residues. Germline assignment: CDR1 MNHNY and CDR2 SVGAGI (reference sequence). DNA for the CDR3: TGTGCCAGCAGTTTCTCCCAGAACACTGAAGCTTTCTTT. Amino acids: CASSFSQNTEAFF.

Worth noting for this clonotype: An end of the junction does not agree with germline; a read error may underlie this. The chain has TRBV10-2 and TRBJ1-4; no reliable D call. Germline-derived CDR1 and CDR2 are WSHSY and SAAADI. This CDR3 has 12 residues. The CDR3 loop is CASSRRDEKLLF. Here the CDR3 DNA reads TGCGCCAGCAGTCGGCGAGATGAAAAACTGCTTTTT.

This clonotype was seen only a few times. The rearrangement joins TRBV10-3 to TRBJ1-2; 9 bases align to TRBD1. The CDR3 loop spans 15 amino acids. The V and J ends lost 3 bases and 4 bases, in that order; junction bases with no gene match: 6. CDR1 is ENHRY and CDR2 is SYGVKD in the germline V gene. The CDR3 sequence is CAISDTGGRGYGYTF. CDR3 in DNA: TGTGCCATCAGTGATACAGGGGGCAGAGGCTATGGCTACACCTTC.

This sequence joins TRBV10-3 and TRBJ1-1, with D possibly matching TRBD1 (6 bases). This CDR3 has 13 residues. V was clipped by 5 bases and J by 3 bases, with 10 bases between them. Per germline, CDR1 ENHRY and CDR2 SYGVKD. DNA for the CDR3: TGTGCCATCAGTTTACAGGGATACACTGAAGCTTTCTTT. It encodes CAISLQGYTEAFF.

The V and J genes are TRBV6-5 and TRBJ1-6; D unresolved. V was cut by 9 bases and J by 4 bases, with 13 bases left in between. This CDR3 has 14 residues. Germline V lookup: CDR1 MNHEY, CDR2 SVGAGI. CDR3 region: CASTDDGYNSPLHF. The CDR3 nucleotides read TGTGCCAGTACCGACGATGGGTATAATTCACCCCTCCACTTT.

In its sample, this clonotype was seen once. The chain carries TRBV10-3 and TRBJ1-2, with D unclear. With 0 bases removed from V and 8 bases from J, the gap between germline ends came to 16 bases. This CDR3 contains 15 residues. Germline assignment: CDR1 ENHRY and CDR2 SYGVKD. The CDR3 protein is CAISESVELSGGYTF. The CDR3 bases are TGTGCCATCAGTGAGTCAGTGGAGCTTTCGGGGGGCTACACCTTC.

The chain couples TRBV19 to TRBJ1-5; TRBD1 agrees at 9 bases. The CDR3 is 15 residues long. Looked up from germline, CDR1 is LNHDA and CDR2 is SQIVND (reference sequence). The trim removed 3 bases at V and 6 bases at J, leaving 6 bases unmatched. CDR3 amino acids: CASSISNRGLQPQHF. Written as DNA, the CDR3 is TGTGCCAGTAGTATCTCAAACAGGGGGCTTCAGCCCCAGCATTTT.

CDR3 in amino acids: CSAPGHLNTEAFF. DNA of the CDR3: TGCAGCGCTCCGGGACATTTGAACACTGAAGCTTTCTTT. This chain joins TRBV29-1 and TRBJ1-1, with D possibly being TRBD1 (6 bases). The CDR3 sequence is 13 residues long. V was trimmed by 7 bases and J by 0 bases, leaving 12 bases between them. From germline, CDR1 is SQVTM and CDR2 ANQGSEA.

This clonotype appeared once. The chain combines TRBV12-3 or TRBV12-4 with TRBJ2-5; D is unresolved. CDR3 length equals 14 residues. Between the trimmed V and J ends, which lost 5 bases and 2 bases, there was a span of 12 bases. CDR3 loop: CASSPRLGQETQYF. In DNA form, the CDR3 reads TGTGCCAGCAGTCCGCGTCTAGGACAAGAGACCCAGTACTTC.

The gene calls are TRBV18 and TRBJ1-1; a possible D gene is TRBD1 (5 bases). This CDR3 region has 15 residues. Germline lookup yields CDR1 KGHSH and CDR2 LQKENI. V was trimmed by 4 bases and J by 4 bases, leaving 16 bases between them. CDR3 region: CASSLQEGRGTEAFF. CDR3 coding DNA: TGTGCCAGCTCACTACAGGAGGGAAGGGGCACTGAAGCTTTCTTT.